The T cell receptor (beta chain) described here comes from a study of identical twins. TCRdb reanalysed the 5' RACE reads using MiXCR and keeps one entry per CDR3 protein. The repertoire includes 550,000 to 700,000 distinct CDR3 sequences, just under 10% of them detected once, and roughly 3.2% sits in the top ten. The ends lost 3 bases at V and 10 bases at J; junction bases unmatched: 15. This CDR3 is 16 amino acids long. Germline V gives CDR1 LGHNA, CDR2 YSLEER. There are a few counts of this clonotype. These records were also assigned to another study, of yellow fever vaccine responses in identical twins.

The chain combines TRBV4-3 with TRBJ1-1, with 9 bases fitting TRBD1. The origin of this receptor is a young woman in good health. Sequenced: PBMCs. CDR3 DNA: TGCGCCAGCAGCCATATCGGGTCACAGGGGGCTTTGCCAGCTTTCTTT. Translated: CASSHIGSQGALPAFF.